This is a list of T cell receptor beta chains from one sample in a study of cytomegalovirus exposure and HLA in healthy donors. TCRdb's copy holds only in-frame clones and misses some; the assay was immunoSEQ multiplex PCR. The sample has 200,000 or so clones, 65% to 85% seen once. The material sequenced was PBMCs. The receptors were sampled from a woman in her 30s in good health and CMV-seronegative. Both conserved end residues are part of each CDR3.

J gene: TRBJ2-5
V gene: TRBV7-3
CDR3 protein: CASSLGGSKTQYF

J gene: TRBJ1-1
V gene: TRBV15
CDR3 protein: CATSKRQGLNTEAFF

J gene: TRBJ1-1
V gene: TRBV5-8
CDR3 protein: CASSSQGSEAFF

J gene: TRBJ2-5
V gene: TRBV29-1
CDR3 protein: CSVEDYGDSSFETQYF

J gene: TRBJ1-5
V gene: TRBV5-5
CDR3 protein: CASSSTGFSNQPQHF

J gene: TRBJ1-1
V gene: TRBV6-5
CDR3 protein: CASSYGGAGDYTEAFF

J gene: TRBJ1-1
V gene: TRBV7-9
CDR3 protein: CASTTWRGRAFF

J gene: TRBJ2-2
V gene: TRBV5-4
CDR3 protein: CASSFAGGRMLYTGELFF

J gene: TRBJ2-3
V gene: TRBV15
CDR3 protein: CATSSGFRGGTDTQYF

J gene: TRBJ1-2
V gene: TRBV7-3
CDR3 protein: CASSPATGYGYTF

J gene: TRBJ2-1
V gene: TRBV30
CDR3 protein: CAWSITVLSGRSYNEQFF

J gene: TRBJ1-6
V gene: TRBV18
CDR3 protein: CASSPETGVDSPLHF

J gene: TRBJ1-2
V gene: TRBV5-1
CDR3 protein: CASSAGTVLDGYTF

J gene: TRBJ2-1
V gene: TRBV4-1
CDR3 protein: CASSQDWREIYNEQFF

J gene: TRBJ1-5
V gene: TRBV5-6
CDR3 protein: CASSLGGRTGGHF

J gene: TRBJ2-3
V gene: TRBV11-3
CDR3 protein: CASSPRQGDTQYF

J gene: TRBJ1-1
V gene: TRBV18
CDR3 protein: CASSPPGTPKAFF

J gene: TRBJ1-2
V gene: TRBV27
CDR3 protein: CASSLSLIRGFNYGYTF

J gene: TRBJ2-5
V gene: TRBV5-4
CDR3 protein: CASLYRGEETQYF

J gene: TRBJ2-1
V gene: TRBV2
CDR3 protein: CASSDQAGPSYNEQFF

J gene: TRBJ2-2
V gene: TRBV6-4
CDR3 protein: CASSVEGGPNTGELFF

J gene: TRBJ2-1
V gene: TRBV10-3
CDR3 protein: CAISAWTGTVDEQFF

J gene: TRBJ2-1
V gene: TRBV7-9
CDR3 protein: CASSFLSSYNEQFF

J gene: TRBJ2-7
V gene: TRBV6-5
CDR3 protein: CASSYQGTHEQYF